These T cell receptor beta chains were read from a single sample in a study of T cells after yellow fever vaccination. TCRdb independently ran MiXCR on the 5' RACE reads; one entry per CDR3 protein. Of roughly 74,000 distinct CDR3 sequences listed, around 6.9% are singletons. Sequenced here: CD8+ T cells sorted from PBMCs, sampled around 5 days after the first yellow fever vaccination. The receptors shown here come from a man between 18 and 35 years old who received the YFV17D yellow fever vaccine. Both conserved end residues are part of each CDR3. Each record gives: J gene, V gene, D gene, clone size, CDR3 protein, CDR3 DNA. A D gene is named only where the DNA matches it firmly. Size is omitted from some rows. Given values are once, few, many or a class for expanded clones.

J: TRBJ2-3
V: TRBV6-5
D: NA
size: once
CDR3: CASSYSTQPKWDTQYF
DNA: TGTGCCAGCAGTTACAGCACACAACCAAAGTGGGATACGCAGTATTTT

J: TRBJ1-6
V: TRBV12-3/TRBV12-4
D: TRBD1
size: NA
CDR3: CASRVADRATPLHF
DNA: TGTGCCAGCAGGGTTGCTGACAGGGCCACACCCCTCCACTTT

J: TRBJ1-4
V: TRBV7-9
D: TRBD1
size: many
CDR3: CASSLGGTGSNEKLFF
DNA: TGTGCCAGCAGCTTAGGCGGGACAGGCTCAAATGAAAAACTGTTTTTT

J: TRBJ2-1
V: TRBV12-3/TRBV12-4
D: NA
size: NA
CDR3: CASSVLSSYNEQFF
DNA: TGTGCCAGCAGCGTCCTAAGCTCCTACAATGAGCAGTTCTTC

J: TRBJ2-3
V: TRBV6-2/TRBV6-3
D: NA
size: few
CDR3: CASFGGDNTDTQYF
DNA: TGTGCCAGCTTTGGGGGAGATAACACAGATACGCAGTATTTT

J: TRBJ2-1
V: TRBV18
D: NA
size: NA
CDR3: CASSPSRKVNEQFF
DNA: TGTGCCAGCTCACCATCCCGAAAGGTGAATGAGCAGTTCTTC

J: TRBJ1-5
V: TRBV19
D: TRBD1
size: few
CDR3: CASSITGARNQPQHF
DNA: TGTGCCAGTAGTATCACAGGGGCCAGAAATCAGCCCCAGCATTTT

J: TRBJ1-1
V: TRBV7-8
D: NA
size: many
CDR3: CASSLVVWAEAFF
DNA: TGTGCCAGCAGCTTAGTTGTTTGGGCAGAAGCTTTCTTT

J: TRBJ2-2
V: TRBV7-9
D: TRBD1
size: few
CDR3: CASSRTGTTGELFF
DNA: TGTGCCAGCAGCCGGACAGGGACCACCGGGGAGCTGTTTTTT

J: TRBJ2-5
V: TRBV5-4
D: NA
size: few
CDR3: CASSLAALAQEETQYF
DNA: TGTGCCAGCAGCTTGGCGGCATTGGCCCAAGAGGAGACCCAGTACTTC

J: TRBJ2-1
V: TRBV11-1
D: TRBD2
size: many
CDR3: CASSLRTSGGEWQFF
DNA: TGTGCCAGCAGCCTCCGGACTAGCGGGGGGGAATGGCAGTTCTTC

J: TRBJ1-4
V: TRBV11-2
D: TRBD1
size: few
CDR3: CASSLGTGTNEKLFF
DNA: TGTGCCAGCAGCTTGGGGACAGGAACTAATGAAAAACTGTTTTTT

J: TRBJ2-7
V: TRBV20-1
D: NA
size: few
CDR3: CSARDTQGSDYEQYF
DNA: TGCAGTGCTAGAGATACTCAGGGGAGCGACTACGAGCAGTACTTC

J: TRBJ2-7
V: TRBV7-8
D: NA
size: NA
CDR3: CASSPGHYEQYF
DNA: TGTGCCAGCAGCCCCGGACATTACGAGCAGTACTTC

J: TRBJ2-3
V: TRBV5-4
D: NA
size: NA
CDR3: CASSFLWQATDTQYF
DNA: TGTGCCAGCAGCTTCCTGTGGCAGGCCACAGATACGCAGTATTTT

J: TRBJ1-4
V: TRBV20-1
D: TRBD1
size: few
CDR3: CSAVEDREDEKLFF
DNA: TGCAGTGCCGTAGAGGACAGGGAGGATGAAAAACTGTTTTTT

J: TRBJ2-1
V: TRBV4-1
D: NA
size: NA
CDR3: CASSPGRSSYNEQFF
DNA: TGCGCCAGCAGCCCAGGGCGATCCTCCTACAATGAGCAGTTCTTC

J: TRBJ1-1
V: TRBV4-1
D: NA
size: NA
CDR3: CASSQVGAGAMNTEAFF
DNA: TGCGCCAGCAGCCAAGTCGGTGCAGGGGCCATGAACACTGAAGCTTTCTTT

J: TRBJ2-3
V: TRBV3-1
D: NA
size: NA
CDR3: CASSQDWGGAGNTDTQYF
DNA: TGTGCCAGCAGCCAAGATTGGGGCGGGGCAGGGAACACAGATACGCAGTATTTT

J: TRBJ2-5
V: TRBV11-2
D: NA
size: NA
CDR3: CASSLGDGETQYF
DNA: TGTGCCAGCAGCTTGGGGGACGGAGAGACCCAGTACTTC

J: TRBJ2-3
V: TRBV3-1
D: TRBD2
size: once
CDR3: CACCQGRLAEFTDTQYF
DNA: TGTGCCTGCTGCCAAGGAAGACTAGCGGAATTCACAGATACGCAGTATTTT

J: TRBJ1-1
V: TRBV19
D: NA
size: few
CDR3: CASSIDWDAEAFF
DNA: TGTGCCAGTAGTATAGATTGGGACGCTGAAGCTTTCTTT

J: TRBJ1-2
V: TRBV6-5
D: TRBD1
size: many
CDR3: CASSYWSGGTANYGYTF
DNA: TGTGCCAGCAGTTACTGGTCTGGGGGGACAGCGAACTATGGCTACACCTTC

J: TRBJ2-4
V: TRBV19
D: NA
size: NA
CDR3: CASKMAGMGIQYF
DNA: TGTGCCAGTAAAATGGCCGGGATGGGCATTCAGTACTTC

J: TRBJ2-1
V: TRBV9
D: NA
size: NA
CDR3: CASSPSGVPYNEQFF
DNA: TGTGCCAGCAGCCCCTCGGGGGTTCCTTACAATGAGCAGTTCTTC

J: TRBJ1-3
V: TRBV15
D: NA
size: NA
CDR3: CATSGSRGGNTIYF
DNA: TGTGCCACCAGCGGCAGCAGGGGTGGAAACACCATATATTTT

J: TRBJ1-2
V: TRBV4-1
D: NA
size: few
CDR3: CASSQPRTDYGYTF
DNA: TGCGCCAGCAGCCAACCGAGGACGGATTATGGCTACACCTTC

J: TRBJ2-7
V: TRBV5-4
D: NA
size: NA
CDR3: CASSPQDSSYEQYF
DNA: TGTGCCAGCAGCCCGCAGGATTCCTCATACGAGCAGTACTTC

J: TRBJ2-1
V: TRBV7-2
D: TRBD2
size: many
CDR3: CASSLQLAGGREQFF
DNA: TGTGCCAGCAGCTTACAGCTAGCGGGGGGCAGGGAGCAGTTCTTC

J: TRBJ1-6
V: TRBV7-9
D: NA
size: NA
CDR3: CASSLGGGPLHF
DNA: TGTGCCAGCAGCTTAGGTGGGGGACCCCTCCACTTT

J: TRBJ1-5
V: TRBV11-2
D: NA
size: NA
CDR3: CARSLVGKAHPFSNQPQHF
DNA: TGTGCCCGCAGCTTAGTGGGCAAGGCTCATCCTTTTAGCAATCAGCCCCAGCATTTT

J: TRBJ2-2
V: TRBV10-3
D: NA
size: many
CDR3: CAIRATSSTGELFF
DNA: TGTGCCATCAGGGCAACTAGCTCCACCGGGGAGCTGTTTTTT

J: TRBJ2-1
V: TRBV18
D: TRBD2
size: NA
CDR3: CASSPSGSGRHNEQFF
DNA: TGTGCCAGCTCACCCTCCGGTAGCGGGAGACACAATGAGCAGTTCTTC

J: TRBJ2-5
V: TRBV4-1
D: NA
size: NA
CDR3: CASSQGAQETQYF
DNA: TGCGCCAGCAGCCAGGGGGCCCAAGAGACCCAGTACTTC

J: TRBJ2-2
V: TRBV5-5
D: NA
size: NA
CDR3: CASSPEGANTGELFF
DNA: TGTGCCAGCAGCCCCGAAGGCGCGAACACCGGGGAGCTGTTTTTT

J: TRBJ2-4
V: TRBV12-3/TRBV12-4
D: TRBD2
size: many
CDR3: CASSFPSGVKNIQYF
DNA: TGTGCCAGCAGTTTCCCTAGCGGGGTCAAAAACATTCAGTACTTC

J: TRBJ2-3
V: TRBV27
D: TRBD2
size: NA
CDR3: CASNIAGGTDTQYF
DNA: TGTGCCAGCAATATAGCGGGGGGCACAGATACGCAGTATTTT

J: TRBJ2-5
V: TRBV6-5
D: NA
size: NA
CDR3: CASSYWGAQETQYF
DNA: TGTGCCAGCAGTTACTGGGGGGCACAAGAGACCCAGTACTTC

J: TRBJ2-7
V: TRBV4-2
D: NA
size: many
CDR3: CASSQGWGNSYEQYF
DNA: TGTGCCAGCAGCCAAGGATGGGGGAACTCCTACGAGCAGTACTTC

J: TRBJ2-3
V: TRBV7-9
D: NA
size: few
CDR3: CASSVDLLSDTQYF
DNA: TGTGCCAGCAGCGTCGATTTGTTGTCAGATACGCAGTATTTT

J: TRBJ2-7
V: TRBV6-2/TRBV6-3
D: NA
size: NA
CDR3: CASRGTTPSYEEQYF
DNA: TGTGCCAGCAGAGGAACGACCCCCTCCTACGAGGAGCAGTACTTC

J: TRBJ1-1
V: TRBV4-1
D: NA
size: few
CDR3: CASSQAPLGSGVTEAFF
DNA: TGCGCCAGCAGCCAAGCCCCCCTTGGGTCTGGGGTGACTGAAGCTTTCTTT

J: TRBJ2-1
V: TRBV7-9
D: TRBD2
size: NA
CDR3: CASSVSGGAMEQFF
DNA: TGTGCCAGCAGCGTAAGCGGGGGGGCAATGGAGCAGTTCTTC

J: TRBJ2-2
V: TRBV19
D: NA
size: NA
CDR3: CASSDRRQGVGTGELFF
DNA: TGTGCCAGTAGTGACCGTCGGCAAGGGGTAGGGACCGGGGAGCTGTTTTTT